This passage covers 31 T cell receptor beta chains from one sample sequenced in a study of T cell responses to AZD1222 COVID-19 vaccine. Using immunoSEQ multiplex PCR, the repertoire was profiled, and TCRdb retains in-frame clones only, with some absent. The sample lists some 60,000 clones, 75% to 90% occurring once. This sample comprised peripheral blood, obtained 28 days after the second AZD1222 dose. The origin of the receptors is an adult who received the AZD1222 COVID-19 vaccine.

The chain couples TRBV30 to TRBJ1-6; 7 nucleotides agree with TRBD1. The germline V gene encodes CDR1 GTSNPN and CDR2 SVGIG (reference sequence). The CDR3 runs 16 residues. The V and J ends lost 3 bases and 0 bases, in that order; junction bases with no gene match: 5. The CDR3 region is CAWSGQASSYNSPLHF. CDR3 nucleotide sequence: TGTGCCTGGAGCGGACAGGCTAGCTCCTATAATTCACCCCTCCACTTT.

V usage is TRBV2 and J usage is TRBJ1-2; weak D call: TRBD1 (6 bases). V was cut by 5 bases and J by 3 bases, with 16 bases left in between. Germline CDR1 SNHLY, CDR2 FYNNEI. CDR3 length: 15 amino acids. CDR3: CASSPPGRGDYGYTF. The CDR3 region has the DNA TGTGCCAGCAGTCCCCCAGGCAGGGGAGACTATGGCTACACCTTC.

V usage is TRBV7-8 and J usage is TRBJ2-1, with D possibly called TRBD1 or TRBD2 (5 bases each). The CDR3 sequence is 19 residues long. The ends were cut back, 0 bases at V and 7 bases at J, with 25 bases in the middle. Germline CDR1 and CDR2: SGHVS and FQNEAQ. The CDR3 loop is CASSLAGGLRLLPGNEQFF. Written as DNA, the CDR3 is TGTGCCAGCAGCTTAGCTGGGGGATTGCGGTTACTCCCCGGGAATGAGCAGTTCTTC.

The chain links TRBV18 to TRBJ2-3, with TRBD2 matching 11 bases. This CDR3 spans 16 amino acids. Germline assignment: CDR1 KGHSH and CDR2 LQKENI. V was pared by 1 base and J by 2 bases, with 2 bases of the junction left unmatched. In DNA form, the CDR3 reads TGTGCCAGCTCACCACTAGCGGGAGGGGACACAGATACGCAGTATTTT. Translated, it gives CASSPLAGGDTDTQYF.

The chain recombines TRBV6-5 with TRBJ2-3; TRBD2 aligns across 13 bases. The CDR3 loop spans 13 amino acids. Germline V gives CDR1 MNHEY, CDR2 SVGAGI. V trimming: 7 bases; J trimming: 10 bases; junction bases outside the gene matches: 5. The CDR3 spells CASMGLAGTAQYF. The CDR3 region has the DNA TGTGCCAGCATGGGACTAGCGGGGACCGCGCAGTATTTT.

This clone was picked up one time. This chain joins TRBV11-3 and TRBJ2-3; TRBD2 matches at 8 bases. The length of the CDR3 is 15 residues. V dropped 5 bases and J dropped 2; count of bases not matched to a gene: 6. Germline loops: CDR1 SGHNT, CDR2 YENEEA. The CDR3 coding sequence is TGTGCCAGCAGCCCGGGAGGGGGGATCACAGATACGCAGTATTTT. This codes for CASSPGGGITDTQYF.

The chain has TRBV19 and TRBJ1-5; weak D call: TRBD1 (6 bases). From germline, CDR1 is LNHDA and CDR2 SQIVND (reference sequence). The V and J ends lost 5 bases and 6 bases respectively, with 17 bases between them. The CDR3 extends over 15 amino acids. CDR3 DNA sequence: TGTGCCAGTAGTGACACGGGACACACACTTCAGCCCCAGCATTTT. Protein: CASSDTGHTLQPQHF.

V is TRBV18 and J is TRBJ1-1; unclear D gene. Trimming took 3 bases from V and 2 from J, leaving 13 bases between them. The germline CDR1 and CDR2 sequences are KGHSH and LQKENI. This CDR3 has 15 amino acids. CDR3 in DNA: TGTGCCAGCTCACCTAAGACATCCCCTAACACTGAAGCTTTCTTT. Its translation: CASSPKTSPNTEAFF.

V usage is TRBV4-1 and J usage is TRBJ1-1; D may be TRBD1 (6 bases). V lost 1 base and J 3 bases, leaving 21 bases between the germline ends. The CDR3 totals 18 residues. Germline CDR1 is MGHRA and CDR2 is YSYEKL. The CDR3 loop reads CASSQGLVRAGVHTEAFF. CDR3 nucleotide sequence: TGCGCCAGCAGCCAAGGTCTCGTCCGGGCAGGGGTTCACACTGAAGCTTTCTTT.

The chain combines TRBV6-2 or TRBV6-3 with TRBJ2-5; D might be TRBD2 (6 bases). This CDR3 has 16 amino acids. Germline V gene data show CDR1 as MNHEY and CDR2 as SVGEGT. V was pared by 2 bases and J by 4 bases, with 17 bases between. CDR3 loop: CASSYVPGEMAETQYF. CDR3 coding DNA: TGTGCCAGCAGTTACGTACCGGGGGAAATGGCAGAGACCCAGTACTTC.

The DNA of the CDR3 is TGCAGCGTTGGGACTGGCTATGGCTACACCTTC. This encodes CSVGTGYGYTF. V and J are TRBV29-1 and TRBJ1-2, with D uncertain. Per germline, CDR1 SQVTM and CDR2 ANQGSEA. Trimming removed 4 bases from V and 4 bases from J, with 7 bases in between. This CDR3 contains 11 residues.

The chain joins TRBV7-9 to TRBJ1-4; a possible D gene is TRBD1 (5 bases). This CDR3 spans 15 amino acids. The V gene lost 5 bases and the J gene lost 7 bases, with 17 bases spanning the gap. Germline V gene sequence: CDR1 SEHNR, CDR2 FQNEAQ (reference sequence). The chain's CDR3 is CASSPTGDVVEKLFF. The CDR3, as DNA: TGTGCCAGCAGCCCCACGGGGGACGTTGTTGAAAAACTGTTTTTT.

This clone appeared a single time. The chain combines TRBV7-8 with TRBJ1-1; the match to TRBD1 covers 8 bases. The length of the CDR3 is 13 residues. The germline V gene encodes CDR1 SGHVS and CDR2 FQNEAQ. V lost 3 bases to trimming and J lost 8 bases; unmatched junction nucleotides: 5. CDR3 nucleotides: TGTGCCAGCAGCTTCGACAGGGGAAGAGAAGCTTTCTTT. This codes for CASSFDRGREAFF.

The V gene is TRBV9, the J gene TRBJ1-4, with 9 bases matching TRBD1. Trimming took 6 bases from V and 6 from J; bases not matched to a gene: 9. Germline loops: CDR1 SGDLS, CDR2 YYNGEE. The CDR3 runs to 15 residues. In nucleotides, the CDR3 is TGTGCCAGCACTAGGGGAGGGACAGGGTATGAAAAACTGTTTTTT. It is translated as CASTRGGTGYEKLFF.

CDR3 sequence (DNA): TGTGCCAGCAGTGCGGGGGGGCAGCTTTTAACGGAGCAGTACTTC. This sequence encodes CASSAGGQLLTEQYF. V is TRBV2 and J is TRBJ2-7; 8 nucleotides match TRBD2. The CDR3 has 15 amino acids. Germline V lookup: CDR1 SNHLY, CDR2 FYNNEI. With 4 bases clipped from V and 7 bases from J, the junction kept 12 bases outside the gene matches.

The chain recombines TRBV12-5 with TRBJ2-7, with 10 bases that match TRBD2. CDR1 is LGHNT and CDR2 is FRNRAP in the germline V gene. CDR3 length: 15 residues. The V and J ends lost 7 bases and 0 bases, in that order; junction bases with no gene match: 6. In nucleotides, the CDR3 is TGTGCTAGTGCCTACCCTAGCGGGAGCTCCTACGAGCAGTACTTC. This codes for CASAYPSGSSYEQYF.

The chain has TRBV19 and TRBJ2-3, with 10 bases aligning to TRBD2. CDR1 LNHDA and CDR2 SQIVND come from the germline V gene (reference sequence). The CDR3 loop spans 17 amino acids. With V trimmed by 6 bases and J by 1 base, 10 bases remained unmatched. The CDR3 DNA follows: TGTGCCAGTAGCGCCGATCTAGCGGGGGTAGGCACAGATACGCAGTATTTT. Protein: CASSADLAGVGTDTQYF.

This sequence joins TRBV20-1 and TRBJ2-3, with 8 bases fitting TRBD2. CDR3 length: 15 amino acids. The germline gives CDR1 DFQATT, CDR2 SNEGSKA (reference sequence). Germline trimming cut 3 bases from V and 1 base from J; bases unmatched to any gene: 6. Here the CDR3 DNA reads TGCAGTGCTAGTCAGCGGGAGCGAGGCACAGATACGCAGTATTTT. Encoded protein: CSASQRERGTDTQYF.

CDR3 sequence (DNA): TGTGCCACCAATAGAGGGTACGGGGACAATGAGCAGTTCTTC. This sequence encodes CATNRGYGDNEQFF. The chain uses TRBV15 and TRBJ2-1; tentative D call: TRBD2 (5 bases). The V and J ends lost 7 bases and 5 bases respectively, with 15 bases between them. This CDR3 is 14 amino acids long. Germline CDR1 reads LNHNV; CDR2 reads YYDKDF (reference sequence).

The genes are TRBV7-2 and TRBJ1-5; no reliable D call. The length of the CDR3 is 14 residues. From germline, CDR1 is SGHTA and CDR2 FQGNSA. Trimming cost V 2 bases and J 9 bases, with 14 bases left between them. CDR3 sequence reads: CASSLLDTPGPQHF. As DNA, the CDR3 is TGTGCCAGCAGCTTACTCGACACGCCGGGGCCCCAGCATTTT.

The chain employs TRBV5-1 and TRBJ2-1, with D uncertain. This CDR3 is built from 12 residues. Germline V gene lookup returns CDR1 SGHRS and CDR2 YFSETQ. Trimming removed 0 bases from V and 7 bases from J, with 5 bases in between. CDR3 protein: CASSLAANEQFF. As DNA, the CDR3 is TGCGCCAGCAGCTTGGCCGCAAATGAGCAGTTCTTC.

This clone has a single count. The chain joins TRBV6-5 to TRBJ1-1; TRBD1 is a possible D gene (6 bases). Germline lookup yields CDR1 MNHEY and CDR2 SVGAGI. The ends were cut back, 6 bases at V and 2 bases at J, with 16 bases in the middle. The CDR3 consists of 15 residues. The CDR3, as DNA: TGTGCCAGCAGCCGATCATGGGGGACAAACACTGAAGCTTTCTTT. This gives the protein CASSRSWGTNTEAFF.

The V and J genes are TRBV19 and TRBJ1-1; perhaps TRBD1 as D (5 bases). Trimming took off 3 bases at V and 2 bases at J, with 22 bases between the two ends. The length of the CDR3 is 18 residues. Germline V gene sequence: CDR1 LNHDA, CDR2 SQIVND (reference sequence). CDR3 in DNA: TGTGCCAGTAGTATCCCGGGGGGGGGAGTCGTATTCAACACTGAAGCTTTCTTT. Its translation: CASSIPGGGVVFNTEAFF. Drawing the rest from reference TRBV19 and TRBJ1-1, the complete variable domain is DGGITQSPKYLFRKEGQNVTLSCEQNLNHDAMYWYRQDPGQGLRLIYYSQIVNDFQKGDIAEGYSVSREKKESFPLTVTSAQKNPTAFYLCASSIPGGGVVFNTEAFFGQGTRLTVV.

The gene calls are TRBV19 and TRBJ2-2; weak D call: TRBD2 (7 bases). CDR1 is LNHDA, CDR2 SQIVND, per germline (reference sequence). Trimming left V 7 bases short and J 0 bases short, with 15 bases between. The CDR3 has 16 amino acids. The CDR3, as DNA: TGTGCCAGTACGTGGGCGGGGGCCCCGAACACCGGGGAGCTGTTTTTT. Translating it yields CASTWAGAPNTGELFF.

CDR3 nucleotides: TGTGCCAGCAGCCCCGACGGCTATGGCTACACCTTC. Its translation: CASSPDGYGYTF. The rearrangement joins TRBV5-6 to TRBJ1-2; D ambiguous. Trimming cost V 4 bases and J 4 bases, with 8 bases left between them. This CDR3 region has 12 residues. CDR1 and CDR2 (germline): SGHDT, YYEEEE.

The genes are TRBV18 and TRBJ2-7, with 7 bases identical to TRBD1. CDR1 and CDR2 (germline): KGHSH, LQKENI. This CDR3 is built from 12 residues. After removal of 4 bases from V and 5 bases from J, the junction contained 2 bases not matched to a gene. DNA of the CDR3: TGTGCCAGCTCACGAGACAGGGACGAGCAGTACTTC. As protein: CASSRDRDEQYF.

The gene calls are TRBV5-4 and TRBJ2-7; 11 positions agree with TRBD2. The CDR3 runs 14 residues. V dropped 4 bases and J dropped 3; count of bases not matched to a gene: 3. The germline gives CDR1 SGHNT, CDR2 YYREEE (reference sequence). The CDR3 DNA reads TGTGCCAGCAGCATGGGACTAGCGGTCTACGAGCAGTACTTC. This sequence encodes CASSMGLAVYEQYF.

The V call is TRBV7-2, the J call TRBJ1-2; D is unresolved. Germline assignment: CDR1 SGHTA and CDR2 FQGNSA. Trimming left V 1 base short and J 3 bases short, with 9 bases between. This CDR3 is built from 14 residues. In DNA form, the CDR3 reads TGTGCCAGCAGCTTAGGAGGTCTAGACTATGGCTACACCTTC. Translated: CASSLGGLDYGYTF.

The rearrangement uses TRBV21-1 and TRBJ1-4. TRBV21-1 corresponds to a pseudogene. The CDR3 runs 11 residues. CDR3 nucleotides: TGTGCCAGCCCCTCCCGGGAAAAACTGTTTTTT. It encodes CASPSREKLFF.

J is TRBJ1-2 and V is TRBV5-1, with TRBD1 matching 7 bases. CDR1 and CDR2 (germline): SGHRS, YFSETQ. The CDR3 has 14 amino acids. V shed 4 bases, J shed 0 bases, and the junction held 3 bases outside the gene matches. CDR3 sequence: CASSGGTANYGYTF. Here the CDR3 DNA reads TGCGCCAGCAGCGGCGGGACAGCTAACTATGGCTACACCTTC.

The chain is built from TRBV12-5 and TRBJ2-3; the match to TRBD2 covers 11 bases. Germline assignment: CDR1 LGHNT and CDR2 FRNRAP. Trimming cost V 7 bases and J 2 bases; bases outside gene matches: 5. The CDR3 totals 15 residues. CDR3 sequence reads: CASALAGGPTDTQYF. In nucleotides, the CDR3 is TGTGCTAGTGCTTTAGCGGGAGGGCCCACAGATACGCAGTATTTT. The whole variable domain, filled in from reference TRBV12-5 and TRBJ2-3, reads DARVTQTPRHKVTEMGQEVTMRCQPILGHNTVFWYRQTMMQGLELLAYFRNRAPLDDSGMPKDRFSAEMPDATLATLKIQPSEPRDSAVYFCASALAGGPTDTQYFGPGTRLTVL.